A selection of T cell receptor beta chains follows, all from one sample in a study of human T cells and chemical hapten exposure. One entry per CDR3 protein results from TCRdb running MiXCR on the RACE reads. The sample consists of tens of thousands of distinct CDR3 sequences, approximately 10% of them appearing once. The sample here was whole blood, taken in connection with sensitization to the hapten diphenylcyclopropenone (DPC). The source of these receptors is a woman aged 55-70 years with alopecia areata. Some clones in this sample may be carry-over from other donors' samples. Each CDR3 is given with its conserved first and last residue. Fields, in order: clone size, D gene, CDR3 length, V gene, J gene, CDR3 DNA, CDR3 protein. A D gene is named only where the DNA matches it firmly. Not every row has a clone size; where given, it reads once, few, many or a size class.

many	TRBD2	16	TRBV12-3/TRBV12-4	TRBJ2-3	TGTGCCAGCAGTCCACGGACTAGCGGGGGCACAGATACGCAGTATTTT	CASSPRTSGGTDTQYF
few	NA	15	TRBV5-1	TRBJ2-3	TGCGCCAGCACGCGGACCGGGCTCGGCACAGATACGCAGTATTTT	CASTRTGLGTDTQYF
many	NA	13	TRBV29-1	TRBJ1-2	TGCAGCGTTGACGGGCAGGGTGCCTATGGCTACACCTTC	CSVDGQGAYGYTF
few	NA	11	TRBV10-2	TRBJ2-7	TGCGCCAGCAGTGAGTGGGCCGAGCAGTACTTC	CASSEWAEQYF
few	NA	14	TRBV15	TRBJ1-1	TGTGCCACCAGCGAGCAGGGGATTAACACTGAAGCTTTCTTT	CATSEQGINTEAFF
many	NA	13	TRBV20-1	TRBJ2-1	TGCAGTGCCGACGGAAGAGGAAGGAATGAGCAGTTCTTC	CSADGRGRNEQFF
NA	NA	13	TRBV7-2	TRBJ2-2	TGTGCCAGCAGCATACGAAGAACCGGGGAGCTGTTTTTT	CASSIRRTGELFF
many	NA	13	TRBV7-2	TRBJ2-1	TGTGCCAGCAGCTTAGAGTACTACGATGAGCAGTTCTTC	CASSLEYYDEQFF
once	NA	14	TRBV7-2	TRBJ1-1	TGTGCCAGCAGCTTGGGGGCAATCTCCACTGAAGCTTTCTTT	CASSLGAISTEAFF
NA	NA	13	TRBV7-6	TRBJ1-3	TGTGCCAGCAGCTTACCCCTCGGAGGCACCATATATTTT	CASSLPLGGTIYF
NA	TRBD1	15	TRBV7-8	TRBJ2-3	TGTGCCAGCAGACAACAGGGGATGGTCACAGATACGCAGTATTTT	CASRQQGMVTDTQYF
many	TRBD2	15	TRBV23-1	TRBJ2-1	TGCGCCAGCAGTCACCCAAGACTAGCGGACAATGAGCAGTTCTTC	CASSHPRLADNEQFF
many	NA	14	TRBV20-1	TRBJ1-6	TGCAGTGCTAGACTGGGGGCCAGCGATTCACCCCTCCACTTT	CSARLGASDSPLHF
many	TRBD1	15	TRBV29-1	TRBJ2-4	TGCAGCGCTGGCCCACTTCAACAGGGGGCGGACATTCAGTACTTC	CSAGPLQQGADIQYF
many	TRBD1	17	TRBV18	TRBJ2-5	TGTGCCAGCTCACCAATCGAGGGGGCCGGGGAGCGAGAGACCCAGTACTTC	CASSPIEGAGERETQYF
many	NA	13	TRBV5-1	TRBJ2-1	TGCGCCAGCAGCTTGATAGGGAACAATGAGCAGTTCTTC	CASSLIGNNEQFF
many	NA	13	TRBV12-3/TRBV12-4	TRBJ1-5	TGTGCCAGCAGTTTCACCCTCAATCAGCCCCAGCATTTT	CASSFTLNQPQHF
many	TRBD1	13	TRBV18	TRBJ1-1	TGTGCCAGCTCACCTACAGGGGACACTGAAGCTTTCTTT	CASSPTGDTEAFF
NA	NA	16	TRBV12-3/TRBV12-4	TRBJ2-3	TGTGCCAGCAGCCCAGTAGTCATGGGCGTCACAGATACGCAGTATTTT	CASSPVVMGVTDTQYF
many	TRBD1	18	TRBV7-6	TRBJ1-6	TGTGCCAGCAGCGAGACCACATCAGGGACAGGCAATAATTCACCCCTCCACTTT	CASSETTSGTGNNSPLHF
many	TRBD2	15	TRBV28	TRBJ2-1	TGTGCCAGCAGTCCCCTGGTAGCGGGTCTCAATGAGCAGTTCTTC	CASSPLVAGLNEQFF
NA	NA	14	TRBV2	TRBJ1-2	TGTGACAGCAGTATTAACAGGATAAACTATGGCTACACCTTC	CDSSINRINYGYTF
NA	TRBD2	16	TRBV7-9	TRBJ2-5	TGTGCCAGCAGCTTCGGGACTAGCGGTAGCCAAGAGACCCAGTACTTC	CASSFGTSGSQETQYF
NA	NA	15	TRBV20-1	TRBJ2-7	TGCAGTGCTAGGGGTAGAGGGCGTGTTTCCTACGAGCAGTACTTC	CSARGRGRVSYEQYF
few	NA	15	TRBV20-1	TRBJ1-3	TGCAGTGCTAGAGATCCCCGGGCCGTTGGAAACACCATATATTTT	CSARDPRAVGNTIYF
NA	NA	11	TRBV4-1	TRBJ1-6	TGCGCCAGCTCAAACGATTCACCCCTCCACTTT	CASSNDSPLHF